The T cell receptor (beta chain) described here comes from a study of shared clonotypes between healthy human individuals. Study results and limitations: An anticipated effect of sequencing depth on clonotype sharing among donors was recognized. Depth was large, yet rarefaction showed that sorted-subset sequencing was incomplete.

CDR3 length equals 14 residues. V lost 0 bases to trimming and J lost 5 bases, with 7 bases between them. Germline CDR1 reads MNHEY; CDR2 reads SVGAGI. TCRdb's table, derived via immunoSEQ multiplex PCR, lists solely in-frame clones and lacks some. The repertoire includes some 2,100,000 clones, around 95% of them detected once, and roughly 0.13% sits in the top ten. Notes on this clone: No antigen is known for it.

The rearrangement links TRBV6-5 to TRBJ2-2; no firm D call. The sequenced material came from naive CD4+ T cells sorted from blood. Regarding subset: CD45RA+ positively selected. This receptor was taken from a man between 18 and 35 years old in good health. CDR3 DNA sequence: TGTGCCAGCAGTTACTCGAGGCTAACCGGGGAGCTGTTTTTT. Protein product: CASSYSRLTGELFF.